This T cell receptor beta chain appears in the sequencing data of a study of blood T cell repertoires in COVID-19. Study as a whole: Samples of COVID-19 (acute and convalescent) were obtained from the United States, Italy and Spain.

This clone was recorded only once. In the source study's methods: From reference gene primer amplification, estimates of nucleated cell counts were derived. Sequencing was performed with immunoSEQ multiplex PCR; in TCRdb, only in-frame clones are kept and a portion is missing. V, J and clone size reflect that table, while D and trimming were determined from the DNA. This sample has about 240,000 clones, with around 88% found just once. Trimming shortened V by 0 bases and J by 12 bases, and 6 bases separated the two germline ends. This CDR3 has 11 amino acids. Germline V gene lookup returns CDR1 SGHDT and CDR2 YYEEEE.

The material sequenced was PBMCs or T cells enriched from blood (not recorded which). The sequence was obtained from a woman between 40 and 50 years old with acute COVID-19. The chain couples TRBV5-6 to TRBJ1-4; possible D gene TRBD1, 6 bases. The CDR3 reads CASSLAGELFF. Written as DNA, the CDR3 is TGTGCCAGCAGCTTGGCAGGGGAACTGTTTTTT.